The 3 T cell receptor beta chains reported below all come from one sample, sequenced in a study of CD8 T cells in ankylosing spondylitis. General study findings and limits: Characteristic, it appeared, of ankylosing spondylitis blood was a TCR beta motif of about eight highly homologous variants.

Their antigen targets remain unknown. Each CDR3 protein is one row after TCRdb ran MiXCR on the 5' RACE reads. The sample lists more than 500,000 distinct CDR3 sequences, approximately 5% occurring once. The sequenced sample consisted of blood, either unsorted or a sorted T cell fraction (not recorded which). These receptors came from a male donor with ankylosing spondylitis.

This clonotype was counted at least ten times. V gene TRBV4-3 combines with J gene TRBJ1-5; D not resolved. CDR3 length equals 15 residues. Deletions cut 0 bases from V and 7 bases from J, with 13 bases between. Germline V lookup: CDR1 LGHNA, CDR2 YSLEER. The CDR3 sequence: CASSQEVLSGQPQHF. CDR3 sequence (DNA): TGCGCCAGCAGCCAAGAAGTCCTCTCTGGACAGCCCCAGCATTTT.

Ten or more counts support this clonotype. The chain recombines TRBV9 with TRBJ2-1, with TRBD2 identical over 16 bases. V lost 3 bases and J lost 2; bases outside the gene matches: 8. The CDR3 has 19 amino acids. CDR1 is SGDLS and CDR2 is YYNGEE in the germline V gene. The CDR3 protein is CASSAGLAGGPGPYNEQFF. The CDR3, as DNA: TGTGCCAGCAGCGCGGGACTAGCGGGAGGGCCGGGCCCCTACAATGAGCAGTTCTTC.

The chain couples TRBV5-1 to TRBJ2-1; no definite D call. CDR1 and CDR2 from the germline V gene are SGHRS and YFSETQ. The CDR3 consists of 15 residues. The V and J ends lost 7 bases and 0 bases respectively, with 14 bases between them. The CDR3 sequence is CASLDAKSSYNEQFF. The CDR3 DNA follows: TGCGCCAGCTTGGACGCGAAGAGCTCCTACAATGAGCAGTTCTTC.